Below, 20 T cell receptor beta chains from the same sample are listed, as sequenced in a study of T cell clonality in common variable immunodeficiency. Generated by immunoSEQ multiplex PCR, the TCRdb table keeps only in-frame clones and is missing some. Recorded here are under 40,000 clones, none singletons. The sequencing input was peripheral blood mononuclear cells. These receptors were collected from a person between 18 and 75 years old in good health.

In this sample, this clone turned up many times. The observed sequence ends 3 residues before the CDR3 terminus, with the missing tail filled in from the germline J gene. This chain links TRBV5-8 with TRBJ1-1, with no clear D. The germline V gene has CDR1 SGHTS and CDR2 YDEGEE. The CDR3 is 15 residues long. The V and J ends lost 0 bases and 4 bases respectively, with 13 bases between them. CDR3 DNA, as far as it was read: TGTGCCAGCAGCTTGGCCCCCGGACTCAGCACTGAA. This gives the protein CASSLAPGLSTE. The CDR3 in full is CASSLAPGLSTEAFF.

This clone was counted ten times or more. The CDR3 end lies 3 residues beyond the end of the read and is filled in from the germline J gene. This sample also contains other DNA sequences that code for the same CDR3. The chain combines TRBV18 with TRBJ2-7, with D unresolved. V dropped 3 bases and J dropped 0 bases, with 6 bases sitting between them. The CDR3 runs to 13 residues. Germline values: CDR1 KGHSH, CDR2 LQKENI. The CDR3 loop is CASSPSSSYEQYF. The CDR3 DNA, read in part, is TGTGCCAGCTCACCTTCTAGCTCCTACGAG.

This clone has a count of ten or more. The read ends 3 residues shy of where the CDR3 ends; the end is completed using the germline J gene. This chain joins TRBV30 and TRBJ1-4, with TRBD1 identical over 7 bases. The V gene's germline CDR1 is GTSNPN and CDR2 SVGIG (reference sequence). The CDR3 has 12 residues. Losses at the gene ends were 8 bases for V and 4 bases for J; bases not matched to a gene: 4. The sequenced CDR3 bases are TGTGCCGGGACAGAGTTTAATGAAAAA. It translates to CAGTEFNEK. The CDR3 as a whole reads CAGTEFNEKLFF.

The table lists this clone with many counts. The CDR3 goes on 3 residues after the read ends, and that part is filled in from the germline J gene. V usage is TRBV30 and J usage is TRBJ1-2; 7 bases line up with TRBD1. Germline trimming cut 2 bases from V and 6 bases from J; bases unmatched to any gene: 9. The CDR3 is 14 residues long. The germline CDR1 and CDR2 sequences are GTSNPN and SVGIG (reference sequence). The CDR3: CAWSPTGPKNGYTF. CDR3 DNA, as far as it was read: TGTGCCTGGAGTCCGACAGGGCCGAAAAATGGC.

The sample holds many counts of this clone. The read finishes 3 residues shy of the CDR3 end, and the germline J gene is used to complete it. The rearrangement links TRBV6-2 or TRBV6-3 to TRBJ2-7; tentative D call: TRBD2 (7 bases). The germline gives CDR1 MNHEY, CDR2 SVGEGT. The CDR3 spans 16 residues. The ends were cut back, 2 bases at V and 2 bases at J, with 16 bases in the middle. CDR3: CASSYPLGGPAYEQYF. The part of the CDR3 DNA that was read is TGTGCCAGCAGTTACCCCTTGGGGGGGCCGGCCTACGAG.

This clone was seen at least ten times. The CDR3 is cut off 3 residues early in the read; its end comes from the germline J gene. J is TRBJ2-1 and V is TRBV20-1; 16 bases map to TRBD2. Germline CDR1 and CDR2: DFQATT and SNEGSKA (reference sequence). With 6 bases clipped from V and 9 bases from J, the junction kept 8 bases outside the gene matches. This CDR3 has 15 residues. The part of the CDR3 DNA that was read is TGCAGTGCCCACCAGGGACTAGCGGGAGGGGGTGAG. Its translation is CSAHQGLAGGGE. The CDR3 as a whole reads CSAHQGLAGGGEQFF.

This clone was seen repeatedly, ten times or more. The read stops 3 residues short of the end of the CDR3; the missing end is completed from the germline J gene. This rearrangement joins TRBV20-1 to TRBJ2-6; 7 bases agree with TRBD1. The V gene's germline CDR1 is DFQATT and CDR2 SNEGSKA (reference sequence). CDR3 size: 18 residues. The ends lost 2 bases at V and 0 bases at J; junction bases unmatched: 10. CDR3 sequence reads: CSARPGQSTTSGANVLTF. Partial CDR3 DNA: TGCAGTGCTAGACCGGGACAGTCTACGACCTCTGGGGCCAACGTC.

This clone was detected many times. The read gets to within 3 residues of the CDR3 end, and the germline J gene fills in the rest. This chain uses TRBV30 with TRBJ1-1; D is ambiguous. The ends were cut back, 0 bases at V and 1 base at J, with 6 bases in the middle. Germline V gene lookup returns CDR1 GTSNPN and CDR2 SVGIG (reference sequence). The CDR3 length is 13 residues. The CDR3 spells CAWSVGWNTEAFF. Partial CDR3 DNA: TGTGCCTGGAGTGTAGGGTGGAACACTGAA.

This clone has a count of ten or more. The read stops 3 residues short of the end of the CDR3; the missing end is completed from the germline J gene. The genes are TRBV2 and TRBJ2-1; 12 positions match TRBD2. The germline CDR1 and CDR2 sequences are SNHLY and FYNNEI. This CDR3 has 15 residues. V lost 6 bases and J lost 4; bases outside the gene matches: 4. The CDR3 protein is CASSDGLAGYNEQFF. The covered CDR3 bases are TGTGCCAGCAGCGACGGACTAGCGGGATACAATGAG.

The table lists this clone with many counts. This chain's CDR3 is CASSQTSLETQYF. The part of the CDR3 DNA that was read is TGCGCCAGCAGCCAAACTAGCTTAGAGACC. The chain uses TRBV5-1 and TRBJ2-5; weak D call: TRBD2 (6 bases). The read falls 3 residues short of the CDR3 end, and the missing part is taken from the germline J gene. The V gene lost 4 bases and the J gene lost 4 bases, with 11 bases spanning the gap. Germline CDR1 reads SGHRS; CDR2 reads YFSETQ. The CDR3 loop spans 13 amino acids.

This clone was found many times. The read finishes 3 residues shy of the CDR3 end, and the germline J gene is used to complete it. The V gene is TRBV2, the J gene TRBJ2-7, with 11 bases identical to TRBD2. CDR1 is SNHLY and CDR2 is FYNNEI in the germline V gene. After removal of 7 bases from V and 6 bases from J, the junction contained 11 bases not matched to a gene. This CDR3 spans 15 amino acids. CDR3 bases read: TGTGCCAGCACTCAGATCTGGACTAGCGGGTCCGAG. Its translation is CASTQIWTSGSE. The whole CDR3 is CASTQIWTSGSEQYF.

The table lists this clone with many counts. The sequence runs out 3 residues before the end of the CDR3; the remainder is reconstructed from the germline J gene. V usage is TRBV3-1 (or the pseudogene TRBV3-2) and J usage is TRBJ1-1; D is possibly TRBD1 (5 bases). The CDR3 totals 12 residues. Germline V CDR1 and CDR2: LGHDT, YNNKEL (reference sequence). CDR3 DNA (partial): TGTGCCAGCGGTCACAGGAGCCTCGAA. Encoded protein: CASGHRSLE. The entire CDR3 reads CASGHRSLEAFF.

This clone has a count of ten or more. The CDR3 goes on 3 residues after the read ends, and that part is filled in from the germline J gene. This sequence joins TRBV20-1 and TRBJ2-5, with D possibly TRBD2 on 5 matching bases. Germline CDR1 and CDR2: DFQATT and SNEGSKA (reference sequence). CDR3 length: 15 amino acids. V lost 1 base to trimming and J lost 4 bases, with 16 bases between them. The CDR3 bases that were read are TGCAGTGCTAGAGCCCACTACGGGGTCGGAGAGACC. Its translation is CSARAHYGVGET. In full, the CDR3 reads CSARAHYGVGETQYF.

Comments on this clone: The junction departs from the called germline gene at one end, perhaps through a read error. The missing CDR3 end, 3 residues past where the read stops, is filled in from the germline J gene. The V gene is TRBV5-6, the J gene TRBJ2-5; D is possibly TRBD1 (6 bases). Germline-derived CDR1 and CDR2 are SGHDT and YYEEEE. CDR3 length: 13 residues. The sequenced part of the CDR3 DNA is TGTACCAGCAGCTTCCAGGGGCTAGAGACC. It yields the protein CTSSFQGLET. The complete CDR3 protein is CTSSFQGLETQYF.

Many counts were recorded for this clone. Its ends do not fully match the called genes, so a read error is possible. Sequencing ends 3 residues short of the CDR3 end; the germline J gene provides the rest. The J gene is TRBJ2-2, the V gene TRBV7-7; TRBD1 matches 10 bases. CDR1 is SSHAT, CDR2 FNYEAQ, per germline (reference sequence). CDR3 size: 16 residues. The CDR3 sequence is CASRRGQGPNTGELFF. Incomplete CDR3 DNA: TGTGCTAGCAGACGGGGACAGGGGCCGAACACCGGGGAG.

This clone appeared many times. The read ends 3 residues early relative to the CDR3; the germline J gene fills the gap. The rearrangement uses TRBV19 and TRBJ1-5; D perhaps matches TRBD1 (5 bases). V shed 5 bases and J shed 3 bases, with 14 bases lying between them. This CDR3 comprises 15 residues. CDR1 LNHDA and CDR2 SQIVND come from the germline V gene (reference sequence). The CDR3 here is CASSPNDRYNQPQHF. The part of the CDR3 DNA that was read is TGTGCCAGTAGTCCCAACGACAGATACAATCAGCCC.

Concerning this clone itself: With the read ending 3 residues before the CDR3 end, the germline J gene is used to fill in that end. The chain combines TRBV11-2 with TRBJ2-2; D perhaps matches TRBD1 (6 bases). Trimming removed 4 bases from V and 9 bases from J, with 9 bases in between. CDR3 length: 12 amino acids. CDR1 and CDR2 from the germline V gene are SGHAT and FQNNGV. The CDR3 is CASSSTGWELFF. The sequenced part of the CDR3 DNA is TGTGCCAGCAGCTCTACAGGGTGGGAG. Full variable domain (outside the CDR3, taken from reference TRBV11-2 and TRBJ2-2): EAGVAQSPRYKIIEKRQSVAFWCNPISGHATLYWYQQILGQGPKLLIQFQNNGVVDDSQLPKDRFSAERLKGVDSTLKIQPAKLEDSAVYLCASSSTGWELFFGEGSRLTVL.

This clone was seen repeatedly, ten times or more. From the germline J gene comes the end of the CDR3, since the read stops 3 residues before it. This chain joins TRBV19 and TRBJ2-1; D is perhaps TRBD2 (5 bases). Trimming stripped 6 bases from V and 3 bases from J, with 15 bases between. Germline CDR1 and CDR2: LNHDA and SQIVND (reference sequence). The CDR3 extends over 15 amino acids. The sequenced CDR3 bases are TGTGCCAGTAGCTGGAGCGGAGAATTCTACAATGAG. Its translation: CASSWSGEFYNE. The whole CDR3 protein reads CASSWSGEFYNEQFF.

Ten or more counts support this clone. The sequenced part of the CDR3 DNA is TGTGCCAGCAGCCAAGGAGGGGGGGACAACTATGGC. This gives the protein CASSQGGGDNYG. The CDR3 reads in full as CASSQGGGDNYGYTF. V is TRBV4-2 and J is TRBJ1-2, with a weak D call TRBD1 (6 bases). The missing CDR3 end, 3 residues past where the read stops, is filled in from the germline J gene. V shed 1 base and J shed 2 bases, with 11 bases lying between them. Per germline, CDR1 LGHNA and CDR2 YNFKEQ. This CDR3 spans 15 amino acids.

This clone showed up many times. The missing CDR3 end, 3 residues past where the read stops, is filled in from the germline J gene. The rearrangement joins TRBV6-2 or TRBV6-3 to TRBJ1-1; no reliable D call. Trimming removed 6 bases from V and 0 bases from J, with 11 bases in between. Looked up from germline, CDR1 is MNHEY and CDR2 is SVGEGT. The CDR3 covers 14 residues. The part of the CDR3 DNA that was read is TGTGCCAGCAGGACCGGGGTTATGAACACTGAA. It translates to CASRTGVMNTE. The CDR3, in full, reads CASRTGVMNTEAFF.